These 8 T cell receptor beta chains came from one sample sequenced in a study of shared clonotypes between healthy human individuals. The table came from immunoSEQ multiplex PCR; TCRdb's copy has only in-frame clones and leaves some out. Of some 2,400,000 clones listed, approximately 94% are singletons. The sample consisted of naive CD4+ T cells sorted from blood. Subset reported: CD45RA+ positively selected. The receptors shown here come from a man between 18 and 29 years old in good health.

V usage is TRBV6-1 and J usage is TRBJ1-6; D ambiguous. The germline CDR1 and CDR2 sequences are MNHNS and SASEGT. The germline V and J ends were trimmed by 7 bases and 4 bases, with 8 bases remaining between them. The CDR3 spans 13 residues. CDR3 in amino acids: CASIVGYNSPLHF. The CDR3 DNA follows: TGTGCCAGCATAGTGGGGTATAATTCACCCCTCCACTTT.

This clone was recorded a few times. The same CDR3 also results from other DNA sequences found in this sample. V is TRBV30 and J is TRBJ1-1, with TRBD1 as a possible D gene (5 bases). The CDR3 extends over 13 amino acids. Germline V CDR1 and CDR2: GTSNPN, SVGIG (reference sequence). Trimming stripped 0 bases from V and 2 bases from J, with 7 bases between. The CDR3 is CAWSVGQNTEAFF. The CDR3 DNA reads TGTGCCTGGAGTGTTGGACAAAACACTGAAGCTTTCTTT.

CDR3 sequence: CASSAGTGTTDTQYF. As DNA, the CDR3 is TGTGCCAGCAGCGCCGGGACAGGGACCACAGATACGCAGTATTTT. V and J are TRBV9 and TRBJ2-3, with 9 bases fitting TRBD1. The CDR3 loop spans 15 amino acids. In germline, CDR1 is SGDLS, CDR2 YYNGEE. With V trimmed by 3 bases and J by 2 bases, 4 bases remained unmatched.

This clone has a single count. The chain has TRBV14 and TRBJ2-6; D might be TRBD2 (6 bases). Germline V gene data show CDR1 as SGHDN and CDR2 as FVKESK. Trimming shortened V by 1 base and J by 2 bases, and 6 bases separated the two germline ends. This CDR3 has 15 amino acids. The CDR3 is CASSQGLAGANVLTF. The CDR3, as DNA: TGTGCCAGCAGCCAAGGACTAGCTGGGGCCAACGTCCTGACTTTC.

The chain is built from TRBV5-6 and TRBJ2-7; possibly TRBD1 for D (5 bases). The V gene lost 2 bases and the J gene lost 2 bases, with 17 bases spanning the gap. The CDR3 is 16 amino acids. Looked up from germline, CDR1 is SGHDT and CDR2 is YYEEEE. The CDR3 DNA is TGTGCCAGCAGCTTATCACCAGGGCCGGGCACCTACGAGCAGTACTTC. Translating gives CASSLSPGPGTYEQYF. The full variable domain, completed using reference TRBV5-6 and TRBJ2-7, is DAGVTQSPTHLIKTRGQQVTLRCSPKSGHDTVSWYQQALGQGPQFIFQYYEEEERQRGNFPDRFSGHQFPNYSSELNVNALLLGDSALYLCASSLSPGPGTYEQYFGPGTRLTVT.

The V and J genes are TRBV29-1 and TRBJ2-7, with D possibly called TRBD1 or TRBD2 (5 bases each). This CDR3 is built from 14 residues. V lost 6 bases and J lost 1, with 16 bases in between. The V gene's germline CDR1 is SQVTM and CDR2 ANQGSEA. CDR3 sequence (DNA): TGCAGCGTCTCCGGGACCCCGGGGTCCTACGAGCAGTACTTC. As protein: CSVSGTPGSYEQYF.

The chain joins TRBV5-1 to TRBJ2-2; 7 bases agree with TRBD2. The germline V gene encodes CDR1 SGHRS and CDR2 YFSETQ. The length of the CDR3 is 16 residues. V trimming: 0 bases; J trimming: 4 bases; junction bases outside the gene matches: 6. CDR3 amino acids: CASSLARDYRTGELFF. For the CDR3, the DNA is TGCGCCAGCAGCTTGGCGCGGGACTACCGCACCGGGGAGCTGTTTTTT. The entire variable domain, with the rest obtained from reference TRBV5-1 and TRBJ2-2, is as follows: KAGVTQTPRYLIKTRGQQVTLSCSPISGHRSVSWYQQTPGQGLQFLFEYFSETQRNKGNFPGRFSGRQFSNSRSEMNVSTLELGDSALYLCASSLARDYRTGELFFGEGSRLTVL.

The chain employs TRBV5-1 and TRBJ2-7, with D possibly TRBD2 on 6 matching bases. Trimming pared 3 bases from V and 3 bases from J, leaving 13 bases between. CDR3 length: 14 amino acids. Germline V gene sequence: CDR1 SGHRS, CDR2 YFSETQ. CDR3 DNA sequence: TGCGCCAGCAGCTCTACCGGGACTGGCTACGAGCAGTACTTC. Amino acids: CASSSTGTGYEQYF. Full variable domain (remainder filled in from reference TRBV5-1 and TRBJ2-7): KAGVTQTPRYLIKTRGQQVTLSCSPISGHRSVSWYQQTPGQGLQFLFEYFSETQRNKGNFPGRFSGRQFSNSRSEMNVSTLELGDSALYLCASSSTGTGYEQYFGPGTRLTVT.